Listed below are T cell receptor beta chains from one sample, sequenced in a study of shared clonotypes between healthy human individuals. Sequencing was performed with immunoSEQ multiplex PCR; in TCRdb, only in-frame clones are kept and a portion is missing. Altogether 2 million to 2.5 million clones are present, 95% being singletons, with the ten largest covering over 0.1%. Input material: naive CD4+ T cells sorted from blood. These receptors all come from a young man in good health. The CDR3 runs from the conserved cysteine through the conserved F or W. D genes are given only for firm matches. The listing skips clone size in some rows; elsewhere it reads once, few, many or a size class.

J: TRBJ1-3
size: .
D: .
V: TRBV30
CDR3: CAWSKGVGNTIYF
DNA: TGTGCCTGGAGTAAAGGGGTCGGAAACACCATATATTTT

J: TRBJ1-6
size: few
D: TRBD1
V: TRBV13
CDR3: CASSLRDRSNSPLHF
DNA: TGTGCCAGCAGCTTAAGGGACAGGTCTAATTCACCCCTCCACTTT

J: TRBJ2-7
size: .
D: .
V: TRBV18
CDR3: CASSRGTYSYEQYF
DNA: TGTGCCAGCTCCCGGGGGACGTACTCCTACGAGCAGTACTTC

J: TRBJ1-2
size: .
D: .
V: TRBV5-1
CDR3: CASSYRSGAAGDGYTF
DNA: TGCGCCAGCAGCTACCGTTCGGGGGCCGCCGGGGATGGCTACACCTTC

J: TRBJ1-2
size: .
D: TRBD1
V: TRBV10-3
CDR3: CAISESPGGVYGYTF
DNA: TGTGCCATCAGTGAGTCGCCAGGGGGCGTCTATGGCTACACCTTC

J: TRBJ2-4
size: .
D: .
V: TRBV11-2
CDR3: CASSSAPLGNIQYF
DNA: TGTGCCAGCAGCTCAGCCCCTCTCGGAAACATTCAGTACTTC

J: TRBJ1-3
size: .
D: .
V: TRBV7-8
CDR3: CASSLGTARNTIYF
DNA: TGTGCCAGCAGCTTAGGGACAGCGCGAAACACCATATATTTT

J: TRBJ1-1
size: .
D: .
V: TRBV4-3
CDR3: CASSQDGRMNTEAFF
DNA: TGCGCCAGCAGCCAAGACGGGCGGATGAACACTGAAGCTTTCTTT

J: TRBJ2-6
size: .
D: TRBD1
V: TRBV6-5
CDR3: CASSPTGAGANVLTF
DNA: TGTGCCAGCAGTCCCACAGGGGCTGGGGCCAACGTCCTGACTTTC

J: TRBJ1-5
size: .
D: .
V: TRBV6-1
CDR3: CASSVVPMNNQPQHF
DNA: TGTGCCAGCAGTGTGGTTCCTATGAACAATCAGCCCCAGCATTTT

J: TRBJ2-2
size: .
D: .
V: TRBV5-6
CDR3: CASSLARGTGELFF
DNA: TGTGCCAGCAGCTTGGCGCGGGGCACCGGGGAGCTGTTTTTT

J: TRBJ2-2
size: .
D: TRBD1
V: TRBV10-2
CDR3: CASRGGPGELFF
DNA: TGCGCCAGCAGAGGGGGCCCCGGGGAGCTGTTTTTT

J: TRBJ1-3
size: .
D: .
V: TRBV10-3
CDR3: CAISPGHHSGNTIYF
DNA: TGTGCCATCAGCCCGGGACACCACTCTGGAAACACCATATATTTT

J: TRBJ1-2
size: few
D: .
V: TRBV30
CDR3: CAWSGGQGVYGYTF
DNA: TGTGCCTGGAGTGGCGGCCAAGGGGTCTATGGCTACACCTTC

J: TRBJ2-3
size: .
D: .
V: TRBV10-3
CDR3: CAMGADTQYF
DNA: TGTGCCATGGGGGCAGATACGCAGTATTTT

J: TRBJ1-6
size: .
D: .
V: TRBV10-2
CDR3: CASSESGTNSPLHF
DNA: TGCGCCAGCAGTGAGTCTGGGACGAATTCACCCCTCCACTTT

J: TRBJ2-7
size: .
D: TRBD1
V: TRBV25-1
CDR3: CASSTGTGGNEQYF
DNA: TGTGCCAGCAGTACCGGGACAGGGGGCAATGAGCAGTACTTC

J: TRBJ2-2
size: .
D: .
V: TRBV29-1
CDR3: CSVGGRSGTGELFF
DNA: TGCAGCGTTGGAGGAAGGTCGGGCACCGGGGAGCTGTTTTTT

J: TRBJ1-6
size: .
D: .
V: TRBV6-5
CDR3: CASLHSSGYNSPLHF
DNA: TGTGCCAGCCTGCATTCGTCGGGCTATAATTCACCCCTCCACTTT

J: TRBJ2-5
size: .
D: .
V: TRBV5-1
CDR3: CASSLVSLPGETQYF
DNA: TGCGCCAGCAGCTTGGTTAGCCTGCCCGGGGAGACCCAGTACTTC

J: TRBJ2-1
size: .
D: .
V: TRBV7-2
CDR3: CASSLRASMGYNEQFF
DNA: TGTGCCAGCAGCTTAAGGGCCTCCATGGGGTACAATGAGCAGTTCTTC

J: TRBJ2-1
size: .
D: .
V: TRBV18
CDR3: CASSPGVGGYNEQFF
DNA: TGTGCCAGCTCACCGGGGGTGGGCGGCTACAATGAGCAGTTCTTC

J: TRBJ2-7
size: .
D: TRBD1
V: TRBV6-6
CDR3: CASSRQGWYEQYF
DNA: TGTGCCAGCAGTCGACAGGGGTGGTACGAGCAGTACTTC

J: TRBJ1-3
size: .
D: .
V: TRBV11-2
CDR3: CASSPGVFSGNTIYF
DNA: TGTGCCAGCAGCCCTGGGGTCTTCTCTGGAAACACCATATATTTT

J: TRBJ1-2
size: .
D: .
V: TRBV28
CDR3: CASSTQGYANYGYTF
DNA: TGTGCCAGCAGTACGCAGGGCTATGCTAACTATGGCTACACCTTC

J: TRBJ1-5
size: .
D: .
V: TRBV30
CDR3: CAWSTDRYQPQHF
DNA: TGTGCCTGGAGCACAGACAGATATCAGCCCCAGCATTTT

J: TRBJ2-7
size: .
D: .
V: TRBV10-1
CDR3: CASSESNLGTYEQYF
DNA: TGCGCCAGCAGTGAGTCTAATTTGGGAACCTACGAGCAGTACTTC

J: TRBJ2-1
size: .
D: TRBD1
V: TRBV5-1
CDR3: CASSPDSGTGRNEQFF
DNA: TGCGCCAGCAGCCCGGACAGCGGGACAGGGCGCAATGAGCAGTTCTTC

J: TRBJ1-3
size: .
D: .
V: TRBV18
CDR3: CASTRLTGSSGNTIYF
DNA: TGTGCCAGCACTAGACTAACAGGGAGCTCTGGAAACACCATATATTTT

J: TRBJ2-3
size: .
D: .
V: TRBV19
CDR3: CASSPGTGTDTQYF
DNA: TGTGCCAGTAGTCCGGGGACTGGCACAGATACGCAGTATTTT

J: TRBJ2-3
size: .
D: TRBD2
V: TRBV6-4
CDR3: CASSDSGTSGSKRTDTQYF
DNA: TGTGCCAGCAGTGACTCCGGGACTAGCGGGAGTAAGAGGACAGATACGCAGTATTTT

J: TRBJ2-1
size: .
D: .
V: TRBV29-1
CDR3: CSVEPLGLGNNEQFF
DNA: TGCAGCGTTGAACCACTAGGACTTGGTAACAATGAGCAGTTCTTC

J: TRBJ2-5
size: .
D: .
V: TRBV5-6
CDR3: CASSSRAKVGQETQYF
DNA: TGTGCCAGCAGCTCCCGCGCTAAGGTGGGCCAAGAGACCCAGTACTTC

J: TRBJ1-1
size: .
D: TRBD1
V: TRBV5-1
CDR3: CASSLIGDSEAFF
DNA: TGCGCCAGCAGCTTGATCGGGGACAGTGAAGCTTTCTTT

J: TRBJ2-7
size: .
D: TRBD2
V: TRBV4-3
CDR3: CASSQGGGLAGDFEQYF
DNA: TGCGCCAGCAGCCAAGGCGGTGGACTAGCGGGAGACTTCGAGCAGTACTTC

J: TRBJ2-7
size: .
D: TRBD1
V: TRBV6-1
CDR3: CASSSGQGYEQYF
DNA: TGTGCCAGCAGTTCCGGACAGGGCTACGAGCAGTACTTC

J: TRBJ1-2
size: .
D: .
V: TRBV6-5
CDR3: CASRGVDYGYTF
DNA: TGTGCCAGCAGAGGGGTTGACTATGGCTACACCTTC

J: TRBJ2-7
size: .
D: .
V: TRBV6-1
CDR3: CASSEGRQGGNEQYF
DNA: TGTGCCAGCAGTGAAGGAAGGCAGGGAGGTAACGAGCAGTACTTC

J: TRBJ1-5
size: .
D: .
V: TRBV5-1
CDR3: CASSPSPGEEQPQHF
DNA: TGCGCCAGCAGCCCCAGCCCGGGGGAGGAACAGCCCCAGCATTTT

J: TRBJ2-7
size: .
D: .
V: TRBV5-4
CDR3: CASSLVGSSYEQYF
DNA: TGTGCCAGCAGCTTGGTGGGTTCTTCCTACGAGCAGTACTTC

J: TRBJ2-1
size: .
D: TRBD2
V: TRBV10-3
CDR3: CAIGVAGYNEQFF
DNA: TGTGCCATCGGGGTAGCGGGGTACAATGAGCAGTTCTTC

J: TRBJ2-7
size: .
D: .
V: TRBV9
CDR3: CASSVSGTAYEQYF
DNA: TGTGCCAGCAGCGTAAGTGGCACAGCCTACGAGCAGTACTTC

J: TRBJ1-1
size: .
D: .
V: TRBV10-3
CDR3: CAIKVGGSMNTEAFF
DNA: TGTGCCATCAAGGTAGGAGGTAGCATGAACACTGAAGCTTTCTTT

J: TRBJ2-5
size: once
D: TRBD1
V: TRBV4-3
CDR3: CASSQDLPGTGAGETQYF
DNA: TGCGCCAGCAGCCAAGATCTTCCAGGGACAGGGGCTGGAGAGACCCAGTACTTC

J: TRBJ2-7
size: .
D: .
V: TRBV10-3
CDR3: CAADSGYEQYF
DNA: TGTGCCGCCGACAGCGGCTACGAGCAGTACTTC

J: TRBJ1-6
size: .
D: .
V: TRBV27
CDR3: CASRGGSPLHF
DNA: TGTGCCAGCAGAGGGGGGTCACCCCTCCACTTT

J: TRBJ2-6
size: .
D: .
V: TRBV7-9
CDR3: CASSPSYREPGANVLTF
DNA: TGTGCCAGCAGCCCAAGTTACAGGGAACCTGGGGCCAACGTCCTGACTTTC

J: TRBJ2-7
size: .
D: TRBD1
V: TRBV7-9
CDR3: CASSRNGTVPYEQYF
DNA: TGTGCCAGCAGCCGCAACGGGACAGTGCCCTACGAGCAGTACTTC

J: TRBJ1-6
size: .
D: .
V: TRBV5-4
CDR3: CASSLQLGENSPLHF
DNA: TGTGCCAGCAGCTTGCAGTTAGGGGAAAATTCACCCCTCCACTTT

J: TRBJ1-2
size: .
D: .
V: TRBV30
CDR3: CAWSRGENGYTF
DNA: TGTGCCTGGAGTAGAGGGGAGAACGGCTACACCTTC

J: TRBJ2-5
size: .
D: TRBD1
V: TRBV7-2
CDR3: CASTRTGQETQYF
DNA: TGTGCCAGCACCCGGACAGGTCAAGAGACCCAGTACTTC

J: TRBJ1-2
size: .
D: .
V: TRBV19
CDR3: CASSIGGRFRYGYTF
DNA: TGTGCCAGTAGTATAGGGGGCAGATTTCGTTATGGCTACACCTTC

J: TRBJ2-7
size: .
D: TRBD2
V: TRBV9
CDR3: CASSVTSGPTYEQYF
DNA: TGTGCCAGCAGCGTGACTAGCGGCCCAACCTACGAGCAGTACTTC